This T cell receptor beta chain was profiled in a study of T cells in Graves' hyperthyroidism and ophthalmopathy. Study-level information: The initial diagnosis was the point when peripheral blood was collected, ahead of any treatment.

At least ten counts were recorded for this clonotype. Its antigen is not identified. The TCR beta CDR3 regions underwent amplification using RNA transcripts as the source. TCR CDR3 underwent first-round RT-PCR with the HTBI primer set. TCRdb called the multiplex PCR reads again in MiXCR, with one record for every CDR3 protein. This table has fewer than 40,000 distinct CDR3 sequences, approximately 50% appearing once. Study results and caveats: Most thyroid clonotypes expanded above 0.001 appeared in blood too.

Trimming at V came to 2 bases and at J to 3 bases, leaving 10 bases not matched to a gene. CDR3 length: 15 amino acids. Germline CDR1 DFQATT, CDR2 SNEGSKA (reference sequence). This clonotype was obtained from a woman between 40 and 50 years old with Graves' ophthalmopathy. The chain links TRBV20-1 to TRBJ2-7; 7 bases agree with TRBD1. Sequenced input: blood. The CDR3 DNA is TGCAGTGCTAGACCCCGACAGGGAGTGGGCTACGAGCAGTACTTC. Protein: CSARPRQGVGYEQYF.